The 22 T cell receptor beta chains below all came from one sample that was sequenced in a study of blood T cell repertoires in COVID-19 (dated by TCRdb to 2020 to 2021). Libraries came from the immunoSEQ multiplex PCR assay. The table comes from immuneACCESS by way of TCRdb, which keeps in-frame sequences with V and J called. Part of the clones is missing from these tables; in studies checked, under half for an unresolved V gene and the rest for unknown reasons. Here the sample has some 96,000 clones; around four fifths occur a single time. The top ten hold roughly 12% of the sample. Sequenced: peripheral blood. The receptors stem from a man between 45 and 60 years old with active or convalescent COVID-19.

CDR3 in DNA: TGTGCCAGCAGCCCCCCTGCGGGAGCAGGCGAGCAGTACTTC. This sequence encodes CASSPPAGAGEQYF. V usage is TRBV28 and J usage is TRBJ2-7, with 7 bases aligning to TRBD2. V shed 6 bases and J 6 bases; nucleotides not matched to a gene: 11. The CDR3 runs to 14 residues. Germline assignment: CDR1 MDHEN and CDR2 SYDVKM.

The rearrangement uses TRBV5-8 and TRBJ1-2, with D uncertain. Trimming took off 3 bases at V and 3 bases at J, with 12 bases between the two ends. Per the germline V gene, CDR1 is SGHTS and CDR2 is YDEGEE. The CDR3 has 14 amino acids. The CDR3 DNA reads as TGTGCCAGCAGCTGGTCCTCCCAGGACTATGGCTACACCTTC. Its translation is CASSWSSQDYGYTF. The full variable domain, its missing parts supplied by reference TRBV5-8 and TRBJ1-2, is EAGVTQSPTHLIKTRGQQATLRCSPISGHTSVYWYQQALGLGLQFLLWYDEGEERNRGNFPPRFSGRQFPNYSSELNVNALELEDSALYLCASSWSSQDYGYTFGSGTRLTVV.

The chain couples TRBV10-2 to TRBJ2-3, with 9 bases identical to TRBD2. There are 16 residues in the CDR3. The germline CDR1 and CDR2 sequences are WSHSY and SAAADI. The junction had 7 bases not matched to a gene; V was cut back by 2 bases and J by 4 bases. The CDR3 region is CASSEKREANPDTQYF. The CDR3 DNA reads TGCGCCAGCAGTGAGAAGCGGGAGGCGAACCCAGATACGCAGTATTTT.

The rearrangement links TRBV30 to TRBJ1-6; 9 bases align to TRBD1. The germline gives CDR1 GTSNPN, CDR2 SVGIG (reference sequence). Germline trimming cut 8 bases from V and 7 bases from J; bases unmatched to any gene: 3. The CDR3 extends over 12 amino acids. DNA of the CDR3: TGTGCCGGAGGGACAGGGAATTCACCCCTCCACTTT. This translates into CAGGTGNSPLHF.

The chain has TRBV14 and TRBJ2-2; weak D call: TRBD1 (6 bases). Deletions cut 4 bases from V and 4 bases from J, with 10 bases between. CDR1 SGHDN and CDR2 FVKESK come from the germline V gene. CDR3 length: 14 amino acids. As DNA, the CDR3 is TGTGCCAGCAGCCCCGGGACAATCACCGGGGAGCTGTTTTTT. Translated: CASSPGTITGELFF. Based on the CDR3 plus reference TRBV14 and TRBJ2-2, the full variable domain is EAGVTQFPSHSVIEKGQTVTLRCDPISGHDNLYWYRRVMGKEIKFLLHFVKESKQDESGMPNNRFLAERTGGTYSTLKVQPAELEDSGVYFCASSPGTITGELFFGEGSRLTVL.

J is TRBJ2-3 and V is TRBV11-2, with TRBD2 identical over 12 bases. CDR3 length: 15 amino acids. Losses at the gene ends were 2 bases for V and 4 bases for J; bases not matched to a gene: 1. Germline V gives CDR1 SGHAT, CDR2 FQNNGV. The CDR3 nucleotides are TGTGCCAGCAGCTTAACTAGCGGGAGGTCAGATACGCAGTATTTT. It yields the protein CASSLTSGRSDTQYF.

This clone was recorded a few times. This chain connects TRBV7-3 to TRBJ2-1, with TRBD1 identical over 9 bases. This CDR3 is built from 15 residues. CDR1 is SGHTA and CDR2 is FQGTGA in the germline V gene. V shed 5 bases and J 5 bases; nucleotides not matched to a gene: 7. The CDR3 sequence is CASSAGTGKDNEQFF. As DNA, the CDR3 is TGTGCCAGCAGCGCCGGGACAGGGAAAGACAATGAGCAGTTCTTC.

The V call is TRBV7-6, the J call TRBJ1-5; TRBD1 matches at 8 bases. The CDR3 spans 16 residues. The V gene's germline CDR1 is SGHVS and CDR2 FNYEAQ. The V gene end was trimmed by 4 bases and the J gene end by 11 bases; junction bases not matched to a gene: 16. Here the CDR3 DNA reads TGTGCCAGCAGCTCATCGCCGGACAGGGAAGGACAAGCCCAGCATTTT. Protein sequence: CASSSSPDREGQAQHF. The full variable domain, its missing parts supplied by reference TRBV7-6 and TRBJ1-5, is GAGVSQSPRYKVTKRGQDVALRCDPISGHVSLYWYRQALGQGPEFLTYFNYEAQQDKSGLPNDRFSAERPEGSISTLTIQRTEQRDSAMYRCASSSSPDREGQAQHFGDGTRLSIL.

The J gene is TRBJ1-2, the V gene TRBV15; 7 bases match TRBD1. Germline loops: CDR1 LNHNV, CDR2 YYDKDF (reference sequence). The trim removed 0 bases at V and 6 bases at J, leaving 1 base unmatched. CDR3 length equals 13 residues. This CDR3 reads CATSREDRNGYTF. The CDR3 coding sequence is TGTGCCACCAGCAGAGAGGACAGGAATGGCTACACCTTC.

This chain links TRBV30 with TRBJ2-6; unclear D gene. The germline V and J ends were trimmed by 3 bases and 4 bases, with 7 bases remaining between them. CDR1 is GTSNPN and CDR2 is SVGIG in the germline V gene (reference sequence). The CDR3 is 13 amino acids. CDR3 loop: CAWRVAGANVLTF. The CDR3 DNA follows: TGTGCCTGGAGGGTGGCCGGGGCCAACGTCCTGACTTTC.

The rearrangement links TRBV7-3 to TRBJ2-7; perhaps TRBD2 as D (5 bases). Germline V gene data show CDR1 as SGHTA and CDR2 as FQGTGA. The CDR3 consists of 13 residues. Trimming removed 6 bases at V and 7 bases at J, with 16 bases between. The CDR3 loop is CASRRSGSEEQYF. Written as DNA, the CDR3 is TGTGCCAGCAGACGCAGCGGTTCGGAAGAGCAGTACTTC. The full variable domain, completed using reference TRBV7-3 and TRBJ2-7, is GAGVSQTPSNKVTEKGKYVELRCDPISGHTALYWYRQSLGQGPEFLIYFQGTGAADDSGLPNDRFFAVRPEGSVSTLKIQRTERGDSAVYLCASRRSGSEEQYFGPGTRLTVT.

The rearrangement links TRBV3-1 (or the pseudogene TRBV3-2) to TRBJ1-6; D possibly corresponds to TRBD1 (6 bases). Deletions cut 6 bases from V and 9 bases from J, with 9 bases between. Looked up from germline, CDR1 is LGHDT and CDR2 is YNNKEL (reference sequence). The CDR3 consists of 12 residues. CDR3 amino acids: CASSRDTSPLHF. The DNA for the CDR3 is TGTGCCAGCAGTCGGGACACTTCACCCCTCCACTTT.

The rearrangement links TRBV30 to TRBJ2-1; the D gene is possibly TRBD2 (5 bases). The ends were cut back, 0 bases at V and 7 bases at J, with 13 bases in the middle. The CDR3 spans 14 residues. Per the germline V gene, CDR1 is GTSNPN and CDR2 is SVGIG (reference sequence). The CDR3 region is CAWSVDGVRNEQFF. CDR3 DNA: TGTGCCTGGAGTGTTGACGGGGTAAGAAATGAGCAGTTCTTC.

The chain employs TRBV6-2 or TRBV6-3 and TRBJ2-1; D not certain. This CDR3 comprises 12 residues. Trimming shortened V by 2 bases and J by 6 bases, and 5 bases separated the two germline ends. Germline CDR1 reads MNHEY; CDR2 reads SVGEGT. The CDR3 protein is CASSYPGNEQFF. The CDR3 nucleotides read TGTGCCAGCAGTTACCCCGGCAATGAGCAGTTCTTC.

The CDR3 DNA is TGTGCCAGCAGCTTAGTTGGGCGGGGGGCGGAGACCCAGTACTTC. Its translation is CASSLVGRGAETQYF. This rearrangement joins TRBV13 to TRBJ2-5; 8 positions agree with TRBD2. V lost 1 base and J lost 5; bases outside the gene matches: 6. This CDR3 has 15 residues. Per germline, CDR1 PRHDT and CDR2 FYEKMQ (reference sequence).

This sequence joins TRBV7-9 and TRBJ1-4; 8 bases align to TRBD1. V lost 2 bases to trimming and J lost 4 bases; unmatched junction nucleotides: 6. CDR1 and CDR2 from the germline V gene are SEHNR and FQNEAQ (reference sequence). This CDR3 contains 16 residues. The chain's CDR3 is CASSLSQGAFNEKLFF. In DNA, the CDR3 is TGTGCCAGCAGCTTAAGCCAGGGGGCGTTTAATGAAAAACTGTTTTTT.

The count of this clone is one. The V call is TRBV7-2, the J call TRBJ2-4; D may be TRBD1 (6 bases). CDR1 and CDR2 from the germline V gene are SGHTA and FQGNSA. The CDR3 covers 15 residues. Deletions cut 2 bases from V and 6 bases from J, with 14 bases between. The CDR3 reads CASSLSRGPPNIQYF. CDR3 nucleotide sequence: TGTGCCAGCAGCTTAAGCAGGGGCCCACCAAACATTCAGTACTTC. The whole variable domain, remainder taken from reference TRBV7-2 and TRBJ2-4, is GAGVSQSPSNKVTEKGKDVELRCDPISGHTALYWYRQSLGQGLEFLIYFQGNSAPDKSGLPSDRFSAERTGGSVSTLTIQRTQQEDSAVYLCASSLSRGPPNIQYFGAGTRLSVL.

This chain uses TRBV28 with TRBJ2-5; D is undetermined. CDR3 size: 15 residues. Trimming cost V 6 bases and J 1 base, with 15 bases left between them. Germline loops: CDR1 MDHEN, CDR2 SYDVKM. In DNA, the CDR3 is TGTGCCAGCAGCCCACCTGGTAGCATCCAAGAGACCCAGTACTTC. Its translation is CASSPPGSIQETQYF.

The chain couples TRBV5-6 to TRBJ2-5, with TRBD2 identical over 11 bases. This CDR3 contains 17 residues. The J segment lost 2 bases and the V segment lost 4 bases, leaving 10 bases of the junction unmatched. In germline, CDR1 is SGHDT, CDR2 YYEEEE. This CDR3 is CASSAIAGGPLQETQYF. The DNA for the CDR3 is TGTGCCAGCAGCGCGATAGCGGGAGGGCCCCTACAAGAGACCCAGTACTTC.

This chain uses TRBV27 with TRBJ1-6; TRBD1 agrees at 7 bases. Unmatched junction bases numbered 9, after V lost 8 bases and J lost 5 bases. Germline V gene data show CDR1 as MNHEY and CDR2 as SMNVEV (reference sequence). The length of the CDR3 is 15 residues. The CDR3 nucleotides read TGTGCCAGCGAACAGACAGGGCAGAATAATTCACCCCTCCACTTT. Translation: CASEQTGQNNSPLHF.

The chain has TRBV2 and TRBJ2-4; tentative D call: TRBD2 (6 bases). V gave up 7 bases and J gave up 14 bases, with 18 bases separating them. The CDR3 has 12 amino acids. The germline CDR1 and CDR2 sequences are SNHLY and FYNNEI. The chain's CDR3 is CASTFPRDFEYF. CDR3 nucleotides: TGTGCCAGCACTTTCCCCCGGGACTTTGAGTACTTC.

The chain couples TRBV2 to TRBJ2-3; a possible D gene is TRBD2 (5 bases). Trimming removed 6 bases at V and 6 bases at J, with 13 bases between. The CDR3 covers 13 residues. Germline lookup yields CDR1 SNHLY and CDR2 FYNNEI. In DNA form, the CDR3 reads TGTGCCAGCAGGGCTGGGGAGCAGGATACGCAGTATTTT. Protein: CASRAGEQDTQYF.